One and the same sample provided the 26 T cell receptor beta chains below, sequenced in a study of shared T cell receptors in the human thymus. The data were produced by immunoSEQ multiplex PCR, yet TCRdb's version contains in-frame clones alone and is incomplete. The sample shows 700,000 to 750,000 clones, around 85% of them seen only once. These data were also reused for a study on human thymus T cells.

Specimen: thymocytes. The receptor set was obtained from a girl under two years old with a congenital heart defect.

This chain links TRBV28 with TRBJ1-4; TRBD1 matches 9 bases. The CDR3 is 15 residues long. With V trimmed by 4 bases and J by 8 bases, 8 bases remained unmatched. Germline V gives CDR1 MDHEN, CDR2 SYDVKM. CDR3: CASSSKPGQGEKLFF. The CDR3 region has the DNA TGTGCCAGCAGTTCTAAACCGGGACAGGGAGAAAAACTGTTTTTT.

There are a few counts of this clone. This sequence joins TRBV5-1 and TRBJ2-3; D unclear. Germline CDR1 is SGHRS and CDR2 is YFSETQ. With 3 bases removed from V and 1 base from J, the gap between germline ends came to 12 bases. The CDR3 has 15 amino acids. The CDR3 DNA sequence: TGCGCCAGCAGCTCAGCTGAGACACGCACAGATACGCAGTATTTT. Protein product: CASSSAETRTDTQYF.

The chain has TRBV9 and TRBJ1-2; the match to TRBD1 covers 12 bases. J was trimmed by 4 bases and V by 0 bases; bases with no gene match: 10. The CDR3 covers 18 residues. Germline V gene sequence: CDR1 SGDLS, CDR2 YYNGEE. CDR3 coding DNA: TGTGCCAGCAGCGTAGGGGACAGGGGGCCCCCGATCATCTATGGCTACACCTTC. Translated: CASSVGDRGPPIIYGYTF.

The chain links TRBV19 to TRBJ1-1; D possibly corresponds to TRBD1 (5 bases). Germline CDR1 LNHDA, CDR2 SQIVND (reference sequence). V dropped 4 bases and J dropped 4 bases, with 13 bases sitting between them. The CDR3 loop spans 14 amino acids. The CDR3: CASSNPGLFTEAFF. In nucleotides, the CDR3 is TGTGCCAGTAGTAACCCAGGGTTGTTCACTGAAGCTTTCTTT.

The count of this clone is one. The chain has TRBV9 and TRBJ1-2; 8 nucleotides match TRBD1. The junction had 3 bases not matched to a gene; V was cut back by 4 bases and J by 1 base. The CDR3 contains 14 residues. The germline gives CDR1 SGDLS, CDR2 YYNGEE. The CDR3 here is CASSLGQGNYGYTF. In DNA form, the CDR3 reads TGTGCCAGCAGCCTCGGACAGGGTAACTATGGCTACACCTTC. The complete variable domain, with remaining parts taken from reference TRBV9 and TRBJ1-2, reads DSGVTQTPKHLITATGQRVTLRCSPRSGDLSVYWYQQSLDQGLQFLIQYYNGEERAKGNILERFSAQQFPDLHSELNLSSLELGDSALYFCASSLGQGNYGYTFGSGTRLTVV.

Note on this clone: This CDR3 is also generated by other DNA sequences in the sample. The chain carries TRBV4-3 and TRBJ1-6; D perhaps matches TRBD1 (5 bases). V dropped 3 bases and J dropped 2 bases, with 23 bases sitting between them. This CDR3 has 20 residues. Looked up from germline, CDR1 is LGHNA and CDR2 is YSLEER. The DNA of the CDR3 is TGCGCCAGCAGCCATGACCAAGAAGGGCCGGGGGGTGCCTATAATTCACCCCTCCACTTT. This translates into CASSHDQEGPGGAYNSPLHF.

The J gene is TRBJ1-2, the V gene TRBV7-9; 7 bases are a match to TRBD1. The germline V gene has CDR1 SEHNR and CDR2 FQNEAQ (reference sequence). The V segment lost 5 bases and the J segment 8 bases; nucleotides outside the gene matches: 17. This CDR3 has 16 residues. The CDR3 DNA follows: TGTGCCAGCAGCACTCACAGGGGAACGACAGATTCGGGCTACACCTTC. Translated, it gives CASSTHRGTTDSGYTF.

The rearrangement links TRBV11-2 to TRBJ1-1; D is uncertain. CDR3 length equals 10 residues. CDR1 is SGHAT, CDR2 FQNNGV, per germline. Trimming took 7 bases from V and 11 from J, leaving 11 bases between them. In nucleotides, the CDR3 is TGTGCCAGCACGGCCAGCGAGGCTTTCTTT. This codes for CASTASEAFF.

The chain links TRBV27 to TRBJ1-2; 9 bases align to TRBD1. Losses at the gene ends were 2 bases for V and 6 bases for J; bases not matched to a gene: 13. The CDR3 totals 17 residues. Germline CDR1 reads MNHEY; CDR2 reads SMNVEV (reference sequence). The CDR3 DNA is TGTGCCAGCAGTTTAGATCGGGACAGGGTGAAGTCGAATGGCTACACCTTC. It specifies CASSLDRDRVKSNGYTF.

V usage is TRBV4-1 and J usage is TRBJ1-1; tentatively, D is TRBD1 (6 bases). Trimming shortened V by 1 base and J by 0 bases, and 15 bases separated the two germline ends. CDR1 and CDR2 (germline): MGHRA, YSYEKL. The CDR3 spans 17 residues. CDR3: CASSQGGDRRMNTEAFF. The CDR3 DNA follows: TGCGCCAGCAGCCAAGGTGGAGACAGGAGGATGAACACTGAAGCTTTCTTT.

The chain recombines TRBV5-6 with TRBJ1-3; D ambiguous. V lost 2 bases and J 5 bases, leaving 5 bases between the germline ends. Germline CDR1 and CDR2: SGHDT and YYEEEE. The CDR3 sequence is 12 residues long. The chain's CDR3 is CASSFSRNTIYF. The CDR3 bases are TGTGCCAGCAGCTTTAGTAGAAACACCATATATTTT.

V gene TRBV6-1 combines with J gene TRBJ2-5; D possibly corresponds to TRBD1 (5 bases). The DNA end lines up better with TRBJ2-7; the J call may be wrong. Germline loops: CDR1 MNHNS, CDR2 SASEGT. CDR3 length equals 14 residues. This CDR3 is CATTLSRDSYEQYF. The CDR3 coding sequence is TGTGCCACCACACTTTCCAGGGACTCCTACGAGCAGTACTTC.

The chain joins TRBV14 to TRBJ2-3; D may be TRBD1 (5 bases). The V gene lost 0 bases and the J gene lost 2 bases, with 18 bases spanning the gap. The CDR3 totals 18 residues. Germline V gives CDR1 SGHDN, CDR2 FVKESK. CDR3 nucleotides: TGTGCCAGCAGCCAAGAGAGGAAAGGGGTTCACGCCACAGATACGCAGTATTTT. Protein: CASSQERKGVHATDTQYF.

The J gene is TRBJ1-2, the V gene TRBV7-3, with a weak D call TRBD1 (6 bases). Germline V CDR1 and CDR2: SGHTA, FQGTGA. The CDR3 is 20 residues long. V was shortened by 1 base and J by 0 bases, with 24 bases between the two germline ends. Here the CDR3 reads CASSLNQTGDPLFSNYGYTF. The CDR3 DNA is TGTGCCAGCAGCTTAAACCAGACAGGCGATCCCCTATTTTCTAACTATGGCTACACCTTC.

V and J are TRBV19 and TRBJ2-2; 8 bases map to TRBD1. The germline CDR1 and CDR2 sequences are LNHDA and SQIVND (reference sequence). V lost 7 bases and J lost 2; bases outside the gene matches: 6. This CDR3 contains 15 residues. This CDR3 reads CASTLTGVNTGELFF. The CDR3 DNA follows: TGTGCCAGTACTTTGACAGGGGTTAACACCGGGGAGCTGTTTTTT.

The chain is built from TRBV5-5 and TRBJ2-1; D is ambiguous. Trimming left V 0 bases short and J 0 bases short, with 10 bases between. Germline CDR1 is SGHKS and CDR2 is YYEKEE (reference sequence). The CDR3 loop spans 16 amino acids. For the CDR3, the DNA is TGTGCCAGCAGCTTGGGTCGGCAGGTCTCCTACAATGAGCAGTTCTTC. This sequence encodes CASSLGRQVSYNEQFF.

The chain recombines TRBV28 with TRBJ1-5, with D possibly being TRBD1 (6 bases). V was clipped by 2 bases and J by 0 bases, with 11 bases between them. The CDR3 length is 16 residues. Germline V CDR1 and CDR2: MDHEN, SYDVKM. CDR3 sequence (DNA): TGTGCCAGCAGTTTACGTCAGGGGTATAGCAATCAGCCCCAGCATTTT. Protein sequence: CASSLRQGYSNQPQHF.

CDR3 sequence (DNA): TGTGCCAGCAGTGAAGCGCCCCCTCGGGGGGCTAGTAGCAATCAGCCCCAGCATTTT. The encoded protein is CASSEAPPRGASSNQPQHF. V and J are TRBV2 and TRBJ1-5; TRBD1 might be the D (6 bases). Trimming pared 0 bases from V and 0 bases from J, leaving 18 bases between. This CDR3 is 19 amino acids long. In germline, CDR1 is SNHLY, CDR2 FYNNEI.

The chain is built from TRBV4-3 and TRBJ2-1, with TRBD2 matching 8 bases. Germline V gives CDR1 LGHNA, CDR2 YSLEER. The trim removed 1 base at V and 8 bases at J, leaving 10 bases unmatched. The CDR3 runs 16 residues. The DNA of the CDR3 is TGCGCCAGCAGCCAAGGTTTAGGACTAGCCAGGGATGAGCAGTTCTTC. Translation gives CASSQGLGLARDEQFF.

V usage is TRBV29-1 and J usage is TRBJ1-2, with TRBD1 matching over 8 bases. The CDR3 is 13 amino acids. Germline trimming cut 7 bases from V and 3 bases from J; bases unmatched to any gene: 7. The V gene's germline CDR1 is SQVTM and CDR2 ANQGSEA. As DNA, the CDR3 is TGCAGCGATAGACAGGGGAAAGACTATGGCTACACCTTC. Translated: CSDRQGKDYGYTF.

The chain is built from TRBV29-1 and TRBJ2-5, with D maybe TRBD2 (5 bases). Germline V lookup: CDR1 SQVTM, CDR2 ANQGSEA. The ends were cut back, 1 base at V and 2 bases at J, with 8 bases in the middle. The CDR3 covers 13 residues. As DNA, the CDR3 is TGCAGCGTTGAAGTCTGCGGGCAAGAGACCCAGTACTTC. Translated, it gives CSVEVCGQETQYF.

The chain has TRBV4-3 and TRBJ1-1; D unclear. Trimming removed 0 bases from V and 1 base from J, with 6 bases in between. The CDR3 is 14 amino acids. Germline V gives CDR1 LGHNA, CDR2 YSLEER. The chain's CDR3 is CASSQDSSNTEAFF. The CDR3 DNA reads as TGCGCCAGCAGCCAAGATTCGTCGAACACTGAAGCTTTCTTT.

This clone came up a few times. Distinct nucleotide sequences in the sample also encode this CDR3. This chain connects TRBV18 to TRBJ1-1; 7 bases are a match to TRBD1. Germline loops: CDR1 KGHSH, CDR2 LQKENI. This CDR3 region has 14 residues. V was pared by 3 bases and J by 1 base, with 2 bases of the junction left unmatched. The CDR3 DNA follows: TGTGCCAGCTCACCGCGGACAGGGAACACTGAAGCTTTCTTT. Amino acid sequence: CASSPRTGNTEAFF.

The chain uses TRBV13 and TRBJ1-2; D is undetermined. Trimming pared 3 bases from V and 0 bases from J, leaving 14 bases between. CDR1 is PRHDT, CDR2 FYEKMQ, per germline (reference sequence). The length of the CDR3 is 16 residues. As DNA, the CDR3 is TGTGCCAGCAGCTTCGCTTTACAGCCTTCTAACTATGGCTACACCTTC. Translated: CASSFALQPSNYGYTF. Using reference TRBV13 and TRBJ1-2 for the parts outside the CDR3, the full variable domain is AAGVIQSPRHLIKEKRETATLKCYPIPRHDTVYWYQQGPGQDPQFLISFYEKMQSDKGSIPDRFSAQQFSDYHSELNMSSLELGDSALYFCASSFALQPSNYGYTFGSGTRLTVV.

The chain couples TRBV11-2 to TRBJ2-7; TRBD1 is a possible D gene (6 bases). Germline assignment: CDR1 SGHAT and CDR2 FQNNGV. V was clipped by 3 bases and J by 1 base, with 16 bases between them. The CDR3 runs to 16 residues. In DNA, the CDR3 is TGTGCCAGCAGCTTCCCCAAACAGGGCCCATCCTACGAGCAGTACTTC. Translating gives CASSFPKQGPSYEQYF.

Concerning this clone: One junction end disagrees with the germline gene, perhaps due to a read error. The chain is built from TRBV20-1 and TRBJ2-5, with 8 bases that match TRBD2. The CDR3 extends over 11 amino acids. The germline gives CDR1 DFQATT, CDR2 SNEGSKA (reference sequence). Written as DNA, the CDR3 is TGCAGTGCCAGGACTAGCAGGTCGTTGAACTTC. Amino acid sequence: CSARTSRSLNF.